One sample yielded the 3 T cell receptor beta chains listed below, sequenced in a study of blood T cell repertoires in COVID-19. The protocol was immunoSEQ multiplex PCR, while the TCRdb copy is restricted to in-frame clones and leaves out a portion. The table includes around 100,000 clones, around 80% detected once. The source material was peripheral blood. The receptors stem from a human donor in a cohort sampled during active COVID-19.

V gene TRBV7-6 combines with J gene TRBJ1-1; D gene unclear. From germline, CDR1 is SGHVS and CDR2 FNYEAQ. This CDR3 contains 13 residues. The germline V and J ends were trimmed by 5 bases and 4 bases, with 11 bases remaining between them. CDR3 region: CASSQNQATEAFF. CDR3 DNA: TGTGCCAGCAGCCAAAACCAAGCCACTGAAGCTTTCTTT.

The genes are TRBV29-1 and TRBJ2-6; TRBD1 might be the D (5 bases). The CDR3 is made up of 16 amino acids. CDR1 and CDR2 (germline): SQVTM, ANQGSEA. Trimming pared 0 bases from V and 0 bases from J, leaving 9 bases between. CDR3 residues: CSVEDGQGSGANVLTF. Here the CDR3 DNA reads TGCAGCGTTGAAGATGGGCAGGGCTCTGGGGCCAACGTCCTGACTTTC.

The chain has TRBV28 and TRBJ2-3; 11 bases align to TRBD1. With 4 bases clipped from V and 2 bases from J, the junction kept 5 bases outside the gene matches. CDR3 length: 16 residues. Germline V gene data show CDR1 as MDHEN and CDR2 as SYDVKM. The CDR3 sequence: CASSSGTGGSTDTQYF. The CDR3 DNA sequence: TGTGCCAGCAGTTCGGGGACAGGGGGATCCACAGATACGCAGTATTTT.